This TCR beta chain was profiled in a study of OX40 agonist ivuxolimab in advanced cancers. Overall study context: Ivuxolimab, an agonistic anti-OX40 (CD134) antibody, was given to patients. Patients assigned to dose escalation were diagnosed with hepatocellular carcinoma, melanoma, renal cell or head and neck cancer.

The V gene's germline CDR1 is SGDLS and CDR2 YYNGEE. V lost 4 bases to trimming and J lost 4 bases, with 19 bases between them. The CDR3 sequence is 16 residues long. Profiling relied on immunoSEQ multiplex PCR, and the TCRdb table lists in-frame clones only, not all of them. The sample shows tens of thousands of clones, 90% to 95% of them seen only once. This chain uses TRBV9 with TRBJ2-3; D may be TRBD1 (6 bases). Sequences were derived from CD4+ or CD8+ T cells sorted from blood, sampled in a trial of the OX40 agonist ivuxolimab. The receptor was isolated from an adult with an advanced solid tumor such as melanoma, head and neck, liver or kidney cancer. The CDR3 spells CASSTRSGERADTQYF. The CDR3, as DNA: TGTGCCAGCAGCACGAGATCAGGGGAGAGAGCAGATACGCAGTATTTT.